These 9 T cell receptor beta chains share one sample of origin, sequenced in a study of blood T cell repertoires in COVID-19. Clones were sequenced by immunoSEQ multiplex PCR, and TCRdb holds only the in-frame ones, with some missing. The sample includes about 100,000 clones, more than 75% seen only once; the top ten take around a tenth. The sample comprised peripheral blood. All receptors come from a woman in her twenties or thirties with acute or convalescent COVID-19.

V and J are TRBV27 and TRBJ1-1; TRBD1 is a possible D gene (6 bases). Germline CDR1 and CDR2: MNHEY and SMNVEV (reference sequence). The CDR3 consists of 15 residues. The germline V and J ends were trimmed by 5 bases and 1 base, with 14 bases remaining between them. The CDR3 is CASSRNAGANTEAFF. The CDR3 DNA follows: TGTGCCAGCAGTCGCAACGCAGGGGCGAACACTGAAGCTTTCTTT.

The CDR3 DNA sequence: TGTGCCAGCTCACCAGCCGGGACAGGGGGCGCGTTAGGCTACACCTTC. Protein: CASSPAGTGGALGYTF. The genes are TRBV18 and TRBJ1-2; 12 bases are a match to TRBD1. The CDR3 is 16 residues long. The V gene's germline CDR1 is KGHSH and CDR2 LQKENI. The trim removed 2 bases at V and 8 bases at J, leaving 9 bases unmatched.

V usage is TRBV10-3 and J usage is TRBJ2-7; no reliable D call. With 0 bases removed from V and 1 base from J, the gap between germline ends came to 7 bases. CDR3 length: 14 amino acids. Per the germline V gene, CDR1 is ENHRY and CDR2 is SYGVKD. The CDR3 nucleotides are TGTGCCATCAGTGAGTCATCCATGTCCTACGAGCAGTACTTC. Translated: CAISESSMSYEQYF.

Only one count was recorded for this clone. This sequence joins TRBV7-3 and TRBJ1-1; D is possibly TRBD1 (6 bases). The V and J ends lost 1 base and 1 base respectively, with 13 bases between them. CDR1 and CDR2 from the germline V gene are SGHTA and FQGTGA. This CDR3 comprises 16 residues. The CDR3 bases are TGTGCCAGCAGCTTAATGGCCGCGGGGGCGAACACTGAAGCTTTCTTT. It specifies CASSLMAAGANTEAFF. The full variable domain, rest sourced from reference TRBV7-3 and TRBJ1-1, is GAGVSQTPSNKVTEKGKYVELRCDPISGHTALYWYRQSLGQGPEFLIYFQGTGAADDSGLPNDRFFAVRPEGSVSTLKIQRTERGDSAVYLCASSLMAAGANTEAFFGQGTRLTVV.

This chain uses TRBV4-2 with TRBJ2-7, with D possibly being TRBD2 (6 bases). This CDR3 has 15 residues. Trimming shortened V by 3 bases and J by 2 bases, and 14 bases separated the two germline ends. Germline CDR1 is LGHNA and CDR2 is YNFKEQ. In nucleotides, the CDR3 is TGTGCCAGCAGCCACGCGGGGAATGGGGCCTACGAGCAGTACTTC. It codes for CASSHAGNGAYEQYF.

V is TRBV19 and J is TRBJ2-7; D perhaps matches TRBD1 (6 bases). Germline V lookup: CDR1 LNHDA, CDR2 SQIVND (reference sequence). The CDR3 totals 15 residues. V was clipped by 6 bases and J by 3 bases, with 18 bases between them. In nucleotides, the CDR3 is TGTGCCAGTAGCATGGGACGGCAGGGGCTCTACGAGCAGTACTTC. This gives the protein CASSMGRQGLYEQYF.

In its sample, this clone was seen a few times. DNA of the CDR3: TGTGCCAGCAGCCGGGACAGGGGCGGTCCGGGGGAGCTGTTTTTT. Encoded protein: CASSRDRGGPGELFF. The chain carries TRBV11-3 and TRBJ2-2; 10 positions agree with TRBD1. The germline V gene has CDR1 SGHNT and CDR2 YENEEA. The CDR3 loop spans 15 amino acids. V was pared by 5 bases and J by 8 bases, with 8 bases of the junction left unmatched. Based on the CDR3 plus reference TRBV11-3 and TRBJ2-2, the full variable domain is EAGVVQSPRYKIIEKKQPVAFWCNPISGHNTLYWYLQNLGQGPELLIRYENEEAVDDSQLPKDRFSAERLKGVDSTLKIQPAELGDSAVYLCASSRDRGGPGELFFGEGSRLTVL.

The gene calls are TRBV11-2 and TRBJ1-3, with 7 bases aligning to TRBD1. Germline CDR1 and CDR2: SGHAT and FQNNGV. V trimming: 5 bases; J trimming: 0 bases; junction bases outside the gene matches: 10. The CDR3 runs to 17 residues. The CDR3 sequence is CASSLGGGSSSGNTIYF. The CDR3 region has the DNA TGTGCCAGCAGCCTAGGAGGGGGCTCGAGCTCTGGAAACACCATATATTTT.

The V gene is TRBV20-1, the J gene TRBJ2-1, with TRBD1 as a possible D gene (5 bases). Trimming took off 8 bases at V and 0 bases at J, with 5 bases between the two ends. CDR1 and CDR2 (germline): DFQATT, SNEGSKA (reference sequence). The CDR3 length is 11 residues. CDR3 sequence reads: CSRGSYNEQFF. The CDR3 DNA sequence: TGCAGTAGGGGCTCCTACAATGAGCAGTTCTTC.